This T cell receptor (beta chain) was retrieved from a study of vaccination and CD4 T cells after COVID-19. Study context: Subjects got two shots of BNT162b2 or mRNA-1273 vaccine. The post-COVID samples were taken a median approximately 100 days after diagnosis, anywhere from 35 to 161. The stimulus for the cells was overlapping spike peptides derived from SARS-CoV-2, HCoV-NL63, HCoV-OC43 and HCoV-229E.

Points on this clonotype: As yet, its antigen is unknown.

Sample treatment: approximately nine-day PBMC culture with coronavirus spike peptide pools or control peptides (ViraFEST assay). Sequenced with the Oncomine TCR Beta short-read assay was DNA taken from cultured CD4+ T cells. TCRdb redid the calling of the PCR reads with MiXCR, one entry per CDR3 protein. The sample has some 10,000 distinct CDR3 sequences, about 41% seen once; the top ten hold approximately 20%. V dropped 7 bases and J dropped 4 bases, with 10 bases sitting between them. Per the germline V gene, CDR1 is SEHNR and CDR2 is FQNEAQ (reference sequence). The CDR3 is 12 amino acids. Sequencing was performed on cultured CD4+ T cells from blood, taken after SARS-CoV-2 vaccination. This sequence was found in a human donor with COVID-19. V is TRBV7-9 and J is TRBJ2-5, with a possible D match to TRBD2 (5 bases). The CDR3 sequence is CASTDAGETQYF. DNA for the CDR3: TGTGCCAGCACCGATGCGGGAGAGACCCAGTACTTC. The full variable domain, completed using reference TRBV7-9 and TRBJ2-5, is DTGVSQNPRHKITKRGQNVTFRCDPISEHNRLYWYRQTLGQGPEFLTYFQNEAQLEKSRLLSDRFSAERPKGSFSTLEIQRTEQGDSAMYLCASTDAGETQYFGPGTRLLVL.